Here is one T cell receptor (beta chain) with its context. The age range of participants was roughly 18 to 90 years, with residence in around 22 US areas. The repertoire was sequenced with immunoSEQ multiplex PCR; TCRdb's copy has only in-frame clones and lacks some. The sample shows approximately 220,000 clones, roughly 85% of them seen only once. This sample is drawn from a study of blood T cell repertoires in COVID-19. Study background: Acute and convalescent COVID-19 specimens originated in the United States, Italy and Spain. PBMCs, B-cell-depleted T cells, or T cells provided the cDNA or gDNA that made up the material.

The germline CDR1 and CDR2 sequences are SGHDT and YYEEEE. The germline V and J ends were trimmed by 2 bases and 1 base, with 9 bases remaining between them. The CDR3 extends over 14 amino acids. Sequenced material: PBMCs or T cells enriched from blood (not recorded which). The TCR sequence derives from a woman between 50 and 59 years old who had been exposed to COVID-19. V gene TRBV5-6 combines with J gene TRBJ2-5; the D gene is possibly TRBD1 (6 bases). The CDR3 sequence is CASSLGQLQETQYF. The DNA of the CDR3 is TGTGCCAGCAGCTTAGGACAGCTCCAAGAGACCCAGTACTTC.